These T cell receptor beta chains were read from a single sample in a study of OX40 agonist ivuxolimab in advanced cancers. Here immunoSEQ multiplex PCR was the method, and the copy in TCRdb shows in-frame clones only, minus some. Among about 17,000 clones listed, approximately 78% were seen once. This sample comprised CD4+ or CD8+ T cells sorted from blood, obtained in a trial of the OX40 agonist ivuxolimab. These receptors originate from an adult with an advanced solid tumor such as melanoma, head and neck, liver or kidney cancer. The CDR3 runs from the conserved cysteine through the conserved F or W. A D gene is named only where the DNA matches it firmly.

v_gene	d_gene	j_gene	CDR3aa
TRBV10-1	.	TRBJ2-7	CASSEAGSTRFYEQYF
TRBV7-2	.	TRBJ2-3	CASSLYGLTDTQYF
TRBV28	.	TRBJ2-5	CASSLGLQETQYF
TRBV2	TRBD1	TRBJ1-2	CASNQQGASIYGYTF
TRBV4-1	TRBD1	TRBJ1-1	CASSQDPLLGTVNTEAFF
TRBV11-2	.	TRBJ1-1	CASSLGGRITEAFF
TRBV27	TRBD1	TRBJ1-5	CASSSDRNQPQHF
TRBV21-1	.	TRBJ2-5	CASSAQTGCGETQYF
TRBV6-1	.	TRBJ1-1	CASSERALPSSEAFF
TRBV27	.	TRBJ1-2	CASSGDMNYGYTF
TRBV28	.	TRBJ1-2	CASSPWAVYGYTF
TRBV7-6	.	TRBJ2-7	CASSLQLGVDEQYF
TRBV5-6	.	TRBJ2-1	CASSLIGEALYNGQFF
TRBV27	.	TRBJ2-7	CASSLSVQGSYEQYF
TRBV7-3	.	TRBJ2-3	CASSSIGADTQYF
TRBV18	TRBD2	TRBJ2-1	CASSPLTSGGAGNEQFF
TRBV13	.	TRBJ1-1	CASSLGRVGEAFF
TRBV2	.	TRBJ1-5	CASTPARGANQPQHF
TRBV19	.	TRBJ2-2	CASSIRDITGELFF
TRBV11-3	.	TRBJ1-3	CASSLPTQSGNTIYF
TRBV6-6	.	TRBJ1-2	CASSYSPPTGGYTF
TRBV4-1	TRBD1	TRBJ2-7	CASSADRGTYEQYF
TRBV21-1	.	TRBJ1-1	CASSKETENTEAFF
TRBV21-1	.	TRBJ2-2	CASSKGGQTSNTGELFF
TRBV27	.	TRBJ1-2	CASKGVRGVGYTF
TRBV7-9	.	TRBJ1-1	CASSLAGTEAFF
TRBV4-1	TRBD2	TRBJ2-1	CASSQEGASGRDEQFF
TRBV11-2	TRBD2	TRBJ2-2	CASSLGTSGFTGELFF
TRBV11-2	.	TRBJ2-3	CASSLDRDTQYF
TRBV7-9	.	TRBJ2-5	CASSRGWETQYF
TRBV28	.	TRBJ1-6	CASSAPDFYYNSPLHF
TRBV10-1	.	TRBJ1-3	CASSDRGGSTYVGNTIYF
TRBV30	.	TRBJ2-1	CAWRSVGNEQFF
TRBV5-6	TRBD1	TRBJ2-1	CASSLGTGYNEQFF
TRBV5-8	TRBD1	TRBJ1-1	CASSPTGQGILNTEAFF
TRBV11-3	.	TRBJ2-1	CASSLAGGNYNEQFF
TRBV29-1	.	TRBJ1-5	CSVWRGGNQPQHF
TRBV14	TRBD1	TRBJ2-2	CASRLTGSSNTGELFF
TRBV4-3	TRBD2	TRBJ2-1	CASSQYGGVAYNEQFF
TRBV9	.	TRBJ2-7	CASSSHKRPYEQYF
TRBV27	TRBD1	TRBJ2-5	CASSLGRVGTGSGETQYF
TRBV6-6	.	TRBJ1-1	CASSYSHRGNTEAFF
TRBV6-6	.	TRBJ2-7	CASSYSDLAYEQYF
TRBV7-7	TRBD1	TRBJ2-7	CASSLGTGSYEQYF
TRBV4-3	.	TRBJ1-4	CASSPAGSNEKLFF
TRBV2	.	TRBJ1-1	CASSDSWSTEAFF
TRBV16	TRBD2	TRBJ2-7	CASSRYGGISGGDLYEQYF
TRBV5-1	TRBD2	TRBJ2-3	CASSSGLGADTQYF